Listed below are T cell receptor beta chains from one sample, sequenced in a study of chemoradiotherapy in HPV16-positive cancers. The assay was immunoSEQ multiplex PCR, and TCRdb's table has in-frame clones only and misses some. Of about 11,000 clones in the sample, about 81% were seen once. Sample acquisition took place from a patient who underwent chemoradiotherapy. All receptors derive from a human donor with HPV-associated anogenital cancer. The conserved cysteine and the conserved F or W are not part of the CDR3 here. Where a row states a size, it is once, few, many or the class of an expanded clone; other rows omit it.

SVRSRQTNTEAF - TRBJ1-1 TRBV29-1 12
ASSLSQGTEAF - TRBJ1-1 TRBV7-9 11
ASKEGPSFGEKLF - TRBJ1-4 TRBV19 13
AWRDGQNTGELF - TRBJ2-2 TRBV30 12
ASSRSSAYEQY - TRBJ2-7 TRBV7-8 11
ASSWTSRYYNEQF - TRBJ2-1 TRBV5-1 13
ASSQEGSGNYYEQY - TRBJ2-7 TRBV4-2 14
ASSTGTSGSTETQY - TRBJ2-5 TRBV7-7 14
ASSFTASTDTQY once TRBJ2-3 TRBV5-5 12
ASSSLGAGYGNTIY - TRBJ1-3 TRBV6-5 14
ASSSWTSTDTQY - TRBJ2-3 TRBV7-2 12